This entry describes one T cell receptor (beta chain). This record belongs to a study of blood T cell repertoires in COVID-19. The data were produced by immunoSEQ multiplex PCR, yet TCRdb's version contains in-frame clones alone and is incomplete. The sample lists some 330,000 clones, over 70% occurring once. V gave up 5 bases and J gave up 1 base; unmatched junction bases: 6. Germline V gene sequence: CDR1 SEHNR, CDR2 FQNEAQ (reference sequence). The CDR3 is 15 amino acids. Cohort 3 recovered donors had two negative PCRs, clearance, or symptom resolution. The receptor was derived from a man aged 30 to 39 who had recovered from COVID-19. This chain joins TRBV7-9 and TRBJ2-7; 9 bases are shared with TRBD2. The sequenced sample was PBMCs or T cells enriched from blood (not recorded which). The DNA of the CDR3 is TGTGCCAGCAGCCTCGGAGCGGGGGGTTCCTACGAGCAGTACTTC. This gives the protein CASSLGAGGSYEQYF.